The TCR beta chain under discussion was sequenced for a study of response to subunit inactivated influenza vaccine. Each CDR3 protein gets one entry after TCRdb re-called the RT-PCR reads with MiXCR. Found here are 710,000 or so distinct CDR3 sequences, around a sixth of them singletons; the top ten hold more than 9%. Germline-derived CDR1 and CDR2 are LGHDT and YNNKEL (reference sequence). Trimming took off 3 bases at V and 7 bases at J, with 25 bases between the two ends. The CDR3 runs to 17 residues. General observations from the study: The authors offered the suggestion that each seasonal influenza vaccination recruits few new T cells.

Comment on this clonotype: The antigen is not known.

This receptor was identified in a man aged 45-65 years who received an inactivated influenza vaccine. The sequencing used PBMCs from blood, collected 12 days after vaccination. The J gene is TRBJ2-7, the V gene TRBV3-1; D may be TRBD2 (5 bases). As DNA, the CDR3 is TGTGCCAGCAGCCAGGGTTCCACCAGGCTCTCCTCGGGAGAGCAGTACTTC. Translating gives CASSQGSTRLSSGEQYF.